Listed here are 5 T cell receptor beta chains from one sample, sequenced in a study of T cell responses to AZD1222 COVID-19 vaccine. Only in-frame clones appear in the TCRdb table, and some are missing; sequencing was by immunoSEQ multiplex PCR. The profile covers some 190,000 clones, with around 89% appearing a single time and around 6.9% taken by the ten largest. The specimen was peripheral blood, collected on day 0 of AZD1222 vaccination. Source of these receptors: an adult in good health.

The chain combines TRBV30 with TRBJ2-2, with TRBD1 matching over 7 bases. Germline loops: CDR1 GTSNPN, CDR2 SVGIG (reference sequence). CDR3 length: 13 residues. V was clipped by 2 bases and J by 5 bases; unmatched bases: 2. In nucleotides, the CDR3 is TGTGCCTGGAGTTGGGGACAGACCGGGGAGCTGTTTTTT. It codes for CAWSWGQTGELFF.

The chain carries TRBV15 and TRBJ2-7; 10 positions agree with TRBD1. With V trimmed by 2 bases and J by 7 bases, 5 bases remained unmatched. CDR3 length: 14 residues. Germline values: CDR1 LNHNV, CDR2 YYDKDF (reference sequence). The CDR3, as DNA: TGTGCCACCAGCAGATCCCGGGACAGGGGAGAGCAGTACGTC. This gives the protein CATSRSRDRGEQYV.

This chain uses TRBV5-1 with TRBJ2-2; no definite D call. V was trimmed by 5 bases and J by 1 base, leaving 12 bases between them. The length of the CDR3 is 15 residues. The germline gives CDR1 SGHRS, CDR2 YFSETQ. In DNA, the CDR3 is TGCGCCAGCAGTTCCCTGCCGGTGAACACCGGGGAGCTGTTTTTT. Protein sequence: CASSSLPVNTGELFF.

CDR3 region: CASSPSQVTNQPQHF. For the CDR3, the DNA is TGTGCCAGCAGCCCCTCACAGGTTACCAACCAGCCCCAGCATTTT. The genes are TRBV2 and TRBJ1-5; D might be TRBD1 (5 bases). Looked up from germline, CDR1 is SNHLY and CDR2 is FYNNEI. V gave up 6 bases and J gave up 7 bases, with 19 bases separating them. The length of the CDR3 is 15 residues.

The gene calls are TRBV29-1 and TRBJ2-2, with 11 positions matching TRBD2. The germline CDR1 and CDR2 sequences are SQVTM and ANQGSEA. The CDR3 spans 15 residues. With 5 bases clipped from V and 3 bases from J, the junction kept 5 bases outside the gene matches. The CDR3 sequence: CSVSGLAEHTGELFF. CDR3 in DNA: TGCAGCGTTTCGGGACTAGCGGAACACACCGGGGAGCTGTTTTTT.